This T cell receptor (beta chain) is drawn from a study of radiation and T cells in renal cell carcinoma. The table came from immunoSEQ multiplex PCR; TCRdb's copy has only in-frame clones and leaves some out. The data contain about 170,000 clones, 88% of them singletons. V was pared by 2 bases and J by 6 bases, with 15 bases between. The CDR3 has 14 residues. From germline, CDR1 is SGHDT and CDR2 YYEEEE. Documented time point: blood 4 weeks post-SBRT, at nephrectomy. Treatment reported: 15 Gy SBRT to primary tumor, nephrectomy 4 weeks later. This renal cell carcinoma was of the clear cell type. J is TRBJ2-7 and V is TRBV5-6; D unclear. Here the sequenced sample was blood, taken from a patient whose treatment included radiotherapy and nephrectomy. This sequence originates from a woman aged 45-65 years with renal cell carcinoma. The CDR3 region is CASSFRWVRREQYF. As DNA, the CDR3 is TGTGCCAGCAGCTTTAGATGGGTTCGACGCGAGCAGTACTTC. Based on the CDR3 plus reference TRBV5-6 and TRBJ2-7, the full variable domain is DAGVTQSPTHLIKTRGQQVTLRCSPKSGHDTVSWYQQALGQGPQFIFQYYEEEERQRGNFPDRFSGHQFPNYSSELNVNALLLGDSALYLCASSFRWVRREQYFGPGTRLTVT.